The 19 T cell receptor beta chains below were found in one sample sequenced in a study of blood T cells in healthy people across ages. Next came a second PCR, run for about 7 to 12 cycles, which used a sample-barcoded 5' primer along with a J-beta primer mix. Using its own MiXCR run on the 5' RACE reads, TCRdb lists one record per CDR3 protein. The sample contains 1.8 million or so distinct CDR3 sequences, roughly two fifths of which appear only once. The material sequenced was blood. These receptors originate from a human donor in good health.

The rearrangement joins TRBV7-2 to TRBJ2-1; possible D gene TRBD1, 6 bases. CDR3 length: 14 amino acids. The V and J ends lost 1 base and 8 bases respectively, with 12 bases between them. Germline V gives CDR1 SGHTA, CDR2 FQGNSA. This CDR3 reads CASSLGGDKDEQFF. The CDR3 DNA reads as TGTGCCAGCAGCTTAGGTGGGGACAAAGATGAGCAGTTCTTC.

This clonotype was recorded a few times. The chain uses TRBV15 and TRBJ1-4; D is ambiguous. Germline V lookup: CDR1 LNHNV, CDR2 YYDKDF (reference sequence). Deletions cut 1 base from V and 0 bases from J, with 6 bases between. This CDR3 region has 15 residues. CDR3 DNA: TGTGCCACCAGCAGAGTAACCCCAACTAATGAAAAACTGTTTTTT. Residues: CATSRVTPTNEKLFF.

V usage is TRBV9 and J usage is TRBJ1-6; unclear D gene. The V end lost 0 bases, the J end lost 0 bases, and 10 bases lay between the germline ends. The CDR3 is 17 residues long. Germline loops: CDR1 SGDLS, CDR2 YYNGEE. CDR3 DNA sequence: TGTGCCAGCAGCGTAGGTGGCAGTCCCTCCTATAATTCACCCCTCCACTTT. This translates into CASSVGGSPSYNSPLHF.

This sequence joins TRBV2 and TRBJ1-2, with 9 bases lining up with TRBD1. Per germline, CDR1 SNHLY and CDR2 FYNNEI. V gave up 6 bases and J gave up 4 bases; unmatched junction bases: 9. This CDR3 comprises 15 residues. CDR3 nucleotides: TGTGCCAGCAGGAGAAGTCCGACAGGGGGCTATGGCTACACCTTC. This codes for CASRRSPTGGYGYTF.

The chain links TRBV4-3 to TRBJ2-3; 7 nucleotides line up with TRBD2. The CDR3 has 15 residues. Trimming at V came to 4 bases and at J to 0 bases, leaving 4 bases not matched to a gene. Germline V CDR1 and CDR2: LGHNA, YSLEER. The CDR3 reads CASSRLARSTDTQYF. CDR3 in DNA: TGCGCCAGCAGCCGACTAGCCCGCAGCACAGATACGCAGTATTTT.

This clonotype was detected only a few times. This chain joins TRBV29-1 and TRBJ1-1; tentative D call: TRBD1 (5 bases). The germline V gene encodes CDR1 SQVTM and CDR2 ANQGSEA. The CDR3 covers 12 residues. Trimming took off 6 bases at V and 6 bases at J, with 14 bases between the two ends. CDR3 protein: CSVIAGLSEAFF. Here the CDR3 DNA reads TGCAGCGTAATTGCAGGGCTGTCTGAAGCTTTCTTT.

The genes are TRBV20-1 and TRBJ2-2; 7 bases align to TRBD1. The germline gives CDR1 DFQATT, CDR2 SNEGSKA (reference sequence). This CDR3 region has 15 residues. V was clipped by 6 bases and J by 5 bases; unmatched bases: 12. The CDR3 sequence is CSATRATGITGELFF. The CDR3 nucleotides are TGCAGTGCCACTAGGGCGACAGGGATTACCGGGGAGCTGTTTTTT.

J is TRBJ2-3 and V is TRBV4-3, with D possibly TRBD2 on 7 matching bases. Per germline, CDR1 LGHNA and CDR2 YSLEER. This CDR3 spans 19 amino acids. The ends were cut back, 0 bases at V and 2 bases at J, with 21 bases in the middle. This chain's CDR3 is CASSQELGGGLASTDTQYF. The CDR3 DNA reads as TGCGCCAGCAGCCAAGAATTGGGGGGGGGGCTAGCGTCCACAGATACGCAGTATTTT.

The rearrangement uses TRBV7-9 and TRBJ1-4; 7 bases map to TRBD1. The CDR3 runs 16 residues. The V and J ends lost 5 bases and 3 bases, in that order; junction bases with no gene match: 9. Germline V gene sequence: CDR1 SEHNR, CDR2 FQNEAQ (reference sequence). The CDR3 loop is CASSTHKGAANEKLFF. CDR3 DNA sequence: TGTGCCAGCAGCACGCACAAGGGGGCGGCTAATGAAAAACTGTTTTTT.

This clonotype occurred a few times. The chain carries TRBV28 and TRBJ2-7; TRBD1 aligns across 12 bases. Germline values: CDR1 MDHEN, CDR2 SYDVKM. CDR3 length equals 16 residues. V shed 3 bases, J shed 0 bases, and the junction held 3 bases outside the gene matches. CDR3 nucleotides: TGTGCCAGCAGTTTGGGACAGGGGGCCTACTCCTACGAGCAGTACTTC. It yields the protein CASSLGQGAYSYEQYF.

This clonotype appeared many times. The genes are TRBV5-1 and TRBJ1-2; D is unresolved. The CDR3 spans 13 residues. Per the germline V gene, CDR1 is SGHRS and CDR2 is YFSETQ. Trimming stripped 3 bases from V and 5 bases from J, with 11 bases between. This chain's CDR3 is CASSSNLDYGYTF. CDR3 DNA: TGCGCCAGCAGCTCCAACTTGGATTATGGCTACACCTTC. Complete variable domain (other parts from reference TRBV5-1 and TRBJ1-2): KAGVTQTPRYLIKTRGQQVTLSCSPISGHRSVSWYQQTPGQGLQFLFEYFSETQRNKGNFPGRFSGRQFSNSRSEMNVSTLELGDSALYLCASSSNLDYGYTFGSGTRLTVV.

This chain links TRBV20-1 with TRBJ1-5, with unresolved D. The CDR3 runs 15 residues. Germline V gene sequence: CDR1 DFQATT, CDR2 SNEGSKA (reference sequence). Trimming took off 0 bases at V and 5 bases at J, with 14 bases between the two ends. The CDR3 DNA follows: TGCAGTGCTAGAGATCCTAGGACCGGAGATCAGCCCCAGCATTTT. This gives the protein CSARDPRTGDQPQHF.

The V call is TRBV10-3, the J call TRBJ1-6; possible D gene TRBD1, 6 bases. CDR3 size: 13 residues. Looked up from germline, CDR1 is ENHRY and CDR2 is SYGVKD. Trimming cost V 5 bases and J 13 bases, with 15 bases left between them. The CDR3 DNA reads TGTGCCATCAGTACCGGGACAAACATGCCCCTCCACTTT. This encodes CAISTGTNMPLHF.

The chain couples TRBV10-3 to TRBJ2-5, with 9 bases matching TRBD1. The CDR3 loop spans 14 amino acids. CDR1 and CDR2 (germline): ENHRY, SYGVKD. J lost 3 bases, V lost 5 bases, and 4 bases had no gene match. The CDR3 DNA is TGTGCCATCAGTCGGTGGACAGGGGAAGAGACCCAGTACTTC. It yields the protein CAISRWTGEETQYF.

Of note for this clonotype: Given a much more abundant clone one base away, this may be a read error. J is TRBJ1-5 and V is TRBV20-1; 8 positions agree with TRBD1. The V gene end was trimmed by 2 bases and the J gene end by 7 bases; junction bases not matched to a gene: 7. The CDR3 covers 14 residues. Germline CDR1 is DFQATT and CDR2 is SNEGSKA (reference sequence). CDR3 loop: CSARQQGVWQPQHF. The CDR3 DNA follows: TGCAGTGCTAGACAACAGGGGGTTTGGCAGCCCCAGCATTTT.

This clonotype was counted between two and nine times. The V and J genes are TRBV11-1 and TRBJ2-7, with 7 bases aligning to TRBD2. After removal of 2 bases from V and 3 bases from J, the junction contained 4 bases not matched to a gene. The germline gives CDR1 SGHAT, CDR2 FQDESV (reference sequence). The CDR3 runs 14 residues. In DNA, the CDR3 is TGTGCCAGCAGCTTAATAGAGCGGGACTACGAGCAGTACTTC. It yields the protein CASSLIERDYEQYF. Filled out from reference TRBV11-1 and TRBJ2-7, the complete variable domain reads EAEVAQSPRYKITEKSQAVAFWCDPISGHATLYWYRQILGQGPELLVQFQDESVVDDSQLPKDRFSAERLKGVDSTLKIQPAELGDSAMYLCASSLIERDYEQYFGPGTRLTVT.

There are a few counts of this clonotype. This sequence may be a read error, since a much larger clone differs from it by one base. The rearrangement joins TRBV20-1 to TRBJ1-2; 7 nucleotides align to TRBD1. J lost 0 bases, V lost 6 bases, and 4 bases had no gene match. This CDR3 contains 13 residues. Germline V gene sequence: CDR1 DFQATT, CDR2 SNEGSKA (reference sequence). The CDR3 loop is CSAGGTANYGYTF. Here the CDR3 DNA reads TGCAGTGCCGGCGGGACAGCTAACTATGGCTACACCTTC.

This chain uses TRBV2 with TRBJ2-5; D is perhaps TRBD2 (7 bases). The CDR3 extends over 13 amino acids. Germline V gives CDR1 SNHLY, CDR2 FYNNEI. The V end was cut by 9 bases, the J end by 3 bases, with 14 bases between. The CDR3 reads CASLRGGEETQYF. CDR3 in DNA: TGTGCCAGTCTTAGGGGGGGGGAAGAGACCCAGTACTTC.

This clonotype has just a few counts. The chain recombines TRBV5-1 with TRBJ1-1; possible D gene TRBD1, 6 bases. The CDR3 contains 13 residues. Trimming stripped 6 bases from V and 11 bases from J, with 20 bases between. The germline V gene encodes CDR1 SGHRS and CDR2 YFSETQ. The CDR3 here is CASNRDDISDAFF. CDR3 coding DNA: TGCGCCAGCAACAGGGACGATATTTCCGACGCTTTCTTT.